This T cell receptor beta chain derives from a study of blood T cells in healthy people across ages. Background on the study: There was about one barcoded beta molecule captured by template switching per two T cells.

Regarding this clonotype: Its antigen is unknown.

Findings and caveats of the study: Strong correlation linked observed beta diversity and percent naive T cells. The diversity estimates, figures obtained from one million T cells, were considered underestimates.

V lost 4 bases, J lost 4 bases, and 5 bases stayed unmatched. Germline CDR1 and CDR2: SQVTM and ANQGSEA. The CDR3 consists of 13 residues. Every participating donor contributed 9.5 to 10 milliliters of peripheral blood through a draw. A second about 7 to 11 cycle PCR used barcoded and J-beta primers. From the 5' RACE reads, TCRdb called clonotypes with MiXCR, one entry per CDR3 protein. The sample records nearly 800,000 distinct CDR3 sequences, more than 50% being singletons. The sequenced sample consisted of blood. The TCR comes from a man in his forties in good health. The V call is TRBV29-1, the J call TRBJ1-2; TRBD1 agrees at 8 bases. CDR3 coding DNA: TGCAGCGTTGTGACAGGGGACGGCTATGGCTACACCTTC. Translating gives CSVVTGDGYGYTF.